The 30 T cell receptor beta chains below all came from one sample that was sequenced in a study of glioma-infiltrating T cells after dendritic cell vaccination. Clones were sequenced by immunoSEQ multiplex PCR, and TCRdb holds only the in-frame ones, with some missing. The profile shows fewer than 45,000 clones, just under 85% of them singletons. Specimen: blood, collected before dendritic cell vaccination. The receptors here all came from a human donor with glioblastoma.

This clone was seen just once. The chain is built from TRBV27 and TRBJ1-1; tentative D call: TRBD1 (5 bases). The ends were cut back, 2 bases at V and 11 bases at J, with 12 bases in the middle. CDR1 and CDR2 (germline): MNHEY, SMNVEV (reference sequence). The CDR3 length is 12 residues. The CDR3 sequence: CASSLGGGGAFF. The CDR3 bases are TGTGCCAGCAGTTTAGGGGGAGGAGGTGCTTTCTTT.

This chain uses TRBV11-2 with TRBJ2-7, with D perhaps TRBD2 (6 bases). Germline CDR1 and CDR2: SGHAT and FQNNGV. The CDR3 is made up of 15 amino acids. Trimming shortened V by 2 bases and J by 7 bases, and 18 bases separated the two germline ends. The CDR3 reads CASSLLTSRSREQYF. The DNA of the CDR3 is TGTGCCAGCAGCTTACTCACTAGCCGCTCGCGGGAGCAGTACTTC.

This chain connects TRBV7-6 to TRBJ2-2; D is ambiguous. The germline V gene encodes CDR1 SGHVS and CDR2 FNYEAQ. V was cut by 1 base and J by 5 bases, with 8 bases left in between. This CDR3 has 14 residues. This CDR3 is CASSLVAETGELFF. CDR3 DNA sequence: TGTGCCAGCAGCTTAGTAGCCGAAACCGGGGAGCTGTTTTTT. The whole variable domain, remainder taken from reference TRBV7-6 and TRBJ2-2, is GAGVSQSPRYKVTKRGQDVALRCDPISGHVSLYWYRQALGQGPEFLTYFNYEAQQDKSGLPNDRFSAERPEGSISTLTIQRTEQRDSAMYRCASSLVAETGELFFGEGSRLTVL.

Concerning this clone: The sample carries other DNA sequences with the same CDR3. CDR3 sequence: CASSFDGYNSPLHF. DNA of the CDR3: TGTGCCAGCAGCTTCGACGGGTATAATTCACCCCTCCACTTT. The V gene is TRBV7-9, the J gene TRBJ1-6; D is uncertain. The CDR3 runs to 14 residues. The germline gives CDR1 SEHNR, CDR2 FQNEAQ (reference sequence). Trimming stripped 3 bases from V and 4 bases from J, with 7 bases between.

CDR3 sequence: CASTQGTDRSYEQYF. As DNA, the CDR3 is TGTGCCAGCACCCAGGGGACCGACAGGTCGTACGAGCAGTACTTC. This chain connects TRBV6-1 to TRBJ2-7; maybe TRBD1 (6 bases). This CDR3 comprises 15 residues. Per germline, CDR1 MNHNS and CDR2 SASEGT. V lost 7 bases and J lost 4, with 20 bases in between.

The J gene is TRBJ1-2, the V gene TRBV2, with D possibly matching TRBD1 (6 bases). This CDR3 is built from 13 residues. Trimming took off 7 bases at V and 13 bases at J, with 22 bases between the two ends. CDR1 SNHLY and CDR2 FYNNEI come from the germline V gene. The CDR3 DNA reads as TGTGCCAGCAAGGGGGAAGGCAGTGCGGGCAGCACCTTC. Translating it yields CASKGEGSAGSTF.

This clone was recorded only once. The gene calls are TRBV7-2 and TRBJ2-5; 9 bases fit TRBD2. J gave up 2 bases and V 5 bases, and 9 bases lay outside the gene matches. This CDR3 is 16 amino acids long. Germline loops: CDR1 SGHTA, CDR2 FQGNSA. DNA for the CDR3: TGTGCCAGCAGCCCTCCACGGCTAGCGGGGCAAGAGACCCAGTACTTC. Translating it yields CASSPPRLAGQETQYF. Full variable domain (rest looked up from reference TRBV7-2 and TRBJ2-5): GAGVSQSPSNKVTEKGKDVELRCDPISGHTALYWYRQSLGQGLEFLIYFQGNSAPDKSGLPSDRFSAERTGGSVSTLTIQRTQQEDSAVYLCASSPPRLAGQETQYFGPGTRLLVL.

The CDR3, as DNA: TGTGCCAGCAGCCAAGCACCGCTGGGACTAGGGAACCACGAGCAGTACTTC. Translating it yields CASSQAPLGLGNHEQYF. The chain couples TRBV14 to TRBJ2-7; TRBD2 matches at 8 bases. Looked up from germline, CDR1 is SGHDN and CDR2 is FVKESK. V dropped 1 base and J dropped 5; count of bases not matched to a gene: 13. CDR3 length: 17 amino acids.

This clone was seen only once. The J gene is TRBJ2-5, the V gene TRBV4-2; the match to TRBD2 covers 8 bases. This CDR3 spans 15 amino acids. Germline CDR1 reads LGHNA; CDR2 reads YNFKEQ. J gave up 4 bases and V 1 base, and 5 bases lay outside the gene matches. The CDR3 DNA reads TGTGCCAGCAGCCAAGCTCGCGGGGGGATAGAGACCCAGTACTTC. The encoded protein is CASSQARGGIETQYF.

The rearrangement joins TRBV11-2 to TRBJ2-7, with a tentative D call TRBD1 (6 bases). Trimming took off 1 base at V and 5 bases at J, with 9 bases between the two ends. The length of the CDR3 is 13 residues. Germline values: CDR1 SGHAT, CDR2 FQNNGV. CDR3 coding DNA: TGTGCCAGCAGCTTAGCCAGGGGCCACGAGCAGTACTTC. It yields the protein CASSLARGHEQYF.

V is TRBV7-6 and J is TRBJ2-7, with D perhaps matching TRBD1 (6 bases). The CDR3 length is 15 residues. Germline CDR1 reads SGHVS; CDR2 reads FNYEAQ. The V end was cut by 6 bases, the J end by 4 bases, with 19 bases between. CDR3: CASSSYRDTTYEQYF. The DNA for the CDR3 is TGTGCCAGCAGTTCGTACCGGGACACCACATACGAGCAGTACTTC.

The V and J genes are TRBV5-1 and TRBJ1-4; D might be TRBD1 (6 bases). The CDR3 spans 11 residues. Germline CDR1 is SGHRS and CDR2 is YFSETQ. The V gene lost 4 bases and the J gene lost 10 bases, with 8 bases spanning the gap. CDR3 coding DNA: TGCGCCAGCAGCGTCAGGGGAAAACTGTTTTTT. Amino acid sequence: CASSVRGKLFF.

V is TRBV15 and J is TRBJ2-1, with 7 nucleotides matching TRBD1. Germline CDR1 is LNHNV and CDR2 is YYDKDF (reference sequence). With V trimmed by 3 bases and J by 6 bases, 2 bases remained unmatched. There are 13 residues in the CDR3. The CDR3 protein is CATSRGQSNEQFF. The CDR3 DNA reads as TGTGCCACCAGCAGGGGACAGAGCAATGAGCAGTTCTTC.

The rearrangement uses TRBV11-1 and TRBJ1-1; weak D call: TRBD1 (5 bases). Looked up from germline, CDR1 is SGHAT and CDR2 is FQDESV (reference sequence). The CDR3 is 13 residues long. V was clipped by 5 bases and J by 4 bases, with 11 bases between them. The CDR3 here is CASSRGTGTEAFF. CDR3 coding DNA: TGTGCCAGCAGCCGGGGGACGGGCACTGAAGCTTTCTTT.

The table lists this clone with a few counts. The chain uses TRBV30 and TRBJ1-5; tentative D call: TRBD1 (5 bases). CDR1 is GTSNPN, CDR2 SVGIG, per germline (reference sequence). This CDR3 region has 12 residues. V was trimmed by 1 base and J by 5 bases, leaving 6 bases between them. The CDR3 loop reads CAWSGRDQPQHF. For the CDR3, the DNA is TGTGCCTGGAGTGGCAGGGATCAGCCCCAGCATTTT.

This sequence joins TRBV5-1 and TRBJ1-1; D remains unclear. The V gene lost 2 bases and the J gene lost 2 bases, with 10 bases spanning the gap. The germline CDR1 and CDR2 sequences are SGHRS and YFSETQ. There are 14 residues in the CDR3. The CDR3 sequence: CASSFTHLNTEAFF. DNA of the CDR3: TGCGCCAGCAGCTTCACCCACCTAAACACTGAAGCTTTCTTT. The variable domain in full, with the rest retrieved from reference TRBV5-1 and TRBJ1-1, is KAGVTQTPRYLIKTRGQQVTLSCSPISGHRSVSWYQQTPGQGLQFLFEYFSETQRNKGNFPGRFSGRQFSNSRSEMNVSTLELGDSALYLCASSFTHLNTEAFFGQGTRLTVV.

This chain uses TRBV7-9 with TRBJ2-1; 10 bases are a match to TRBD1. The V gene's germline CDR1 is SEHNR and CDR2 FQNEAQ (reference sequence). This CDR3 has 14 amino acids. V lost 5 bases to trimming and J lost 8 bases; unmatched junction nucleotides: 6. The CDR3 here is CASSPGTGVDEQFF. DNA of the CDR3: TGTGCCAGCAGCCCCGGGACAGGGGTCGATGAGCAGTTCTTC.

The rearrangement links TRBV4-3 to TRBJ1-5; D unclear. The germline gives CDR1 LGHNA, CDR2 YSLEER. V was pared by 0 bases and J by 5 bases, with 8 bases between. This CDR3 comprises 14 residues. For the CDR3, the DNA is TGCGCCAGCAGCCAAGATATGGCAGATCAGCCCCAGCATTTT. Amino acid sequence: CASSQDMADQPQHF.

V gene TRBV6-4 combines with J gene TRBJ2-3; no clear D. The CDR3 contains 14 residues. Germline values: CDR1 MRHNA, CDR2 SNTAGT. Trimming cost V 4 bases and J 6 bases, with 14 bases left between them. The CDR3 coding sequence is TGTGCCAGCAGTGGCAGTGGGCCACGGGATACGCAGTATTTT. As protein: CASSGSGPRDTQYF.

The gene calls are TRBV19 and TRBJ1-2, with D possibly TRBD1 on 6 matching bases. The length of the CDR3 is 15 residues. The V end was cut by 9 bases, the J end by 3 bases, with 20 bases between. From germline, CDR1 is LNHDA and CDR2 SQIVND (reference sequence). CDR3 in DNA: TGTGCCAGCCAAATAATGAGGGGGTACGACTATGGCTACACCTTC. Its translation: CASQIMRGYDYGYTF.

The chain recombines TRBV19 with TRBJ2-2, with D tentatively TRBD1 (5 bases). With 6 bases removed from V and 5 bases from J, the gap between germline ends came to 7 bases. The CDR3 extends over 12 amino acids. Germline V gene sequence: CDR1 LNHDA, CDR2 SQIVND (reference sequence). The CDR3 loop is CASRKGTGELFF. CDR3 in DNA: TGTGCCAGTAGGAAGGGGACCGGGGAGCTGTTTTTT.

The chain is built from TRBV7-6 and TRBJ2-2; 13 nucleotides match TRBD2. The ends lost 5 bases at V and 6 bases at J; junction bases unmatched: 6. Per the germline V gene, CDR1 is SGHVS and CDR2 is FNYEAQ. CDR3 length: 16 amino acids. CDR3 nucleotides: TGTGCCAGCAGCGTAACTAGCGGGGGGGCGTCCGGGGAGCTGTTTTTT. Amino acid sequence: CASSVTSGGASGELFF.

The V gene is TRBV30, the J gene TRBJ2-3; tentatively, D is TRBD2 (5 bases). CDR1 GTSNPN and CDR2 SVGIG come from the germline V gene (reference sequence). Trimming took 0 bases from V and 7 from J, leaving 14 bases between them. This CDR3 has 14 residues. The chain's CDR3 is CAWSVRGLPNTQYF. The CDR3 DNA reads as TGTGCCTGGAGTGTGCGAGGACTGCCCAATACGCAGTATTTT.

CDR3 nucleotide sequence: TGTGCCAGCTCAGGGGTCTCCTACGAGCAGTACTTC. Its protein is CASSGVSYEQYF. The J gene is TRBJ2-7, the V gene TRBV2, with D maybe TRBD1 (6 bases). Germline V CDR1 and CDR2: SNHLY, FYNNEI. This CDR3 has 12 residues. V was cut by 8 bases and J by 0 bases, with 8 bases left in between.

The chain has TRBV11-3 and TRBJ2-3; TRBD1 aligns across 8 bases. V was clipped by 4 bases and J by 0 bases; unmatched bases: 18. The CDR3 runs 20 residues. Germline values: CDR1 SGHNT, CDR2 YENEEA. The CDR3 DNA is TGTGCCAGCAGCTCGACGAGACTCGGACAGGGCACTCATAGCACAGATACGCAGTATTTT. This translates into CASSSTRLGQGTHSTDTQYF. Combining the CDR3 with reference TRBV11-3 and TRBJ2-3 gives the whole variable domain EAGVVQSPRYKIIEKKQPVAFWCNPISGHNTLYWYLQNLGQGPELLIRYENEEAVDDSQLPKDRFSAERLKGVDSTLKIQPAELGDSAVYLCASSSTRLGQGTHSTDTQYFGPGTRLTVL.

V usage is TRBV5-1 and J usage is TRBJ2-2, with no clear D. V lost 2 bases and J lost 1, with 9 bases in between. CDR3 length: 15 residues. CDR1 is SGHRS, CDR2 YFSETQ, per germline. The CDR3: CASSFRLRNTGELFF. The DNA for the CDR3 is TGCGCCAGCAGCTTCCGCCTTAGGAACACCGGGGAGCTGTTTTTT.

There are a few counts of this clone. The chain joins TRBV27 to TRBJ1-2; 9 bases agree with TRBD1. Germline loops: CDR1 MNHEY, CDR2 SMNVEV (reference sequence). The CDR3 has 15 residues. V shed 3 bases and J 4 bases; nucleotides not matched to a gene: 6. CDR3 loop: CASSLLQGAGYGYTF. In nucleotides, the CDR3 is TGTGCCAGCAGTTTGTTACAGGGGGCTGGCTATGGCTACACCTTC.

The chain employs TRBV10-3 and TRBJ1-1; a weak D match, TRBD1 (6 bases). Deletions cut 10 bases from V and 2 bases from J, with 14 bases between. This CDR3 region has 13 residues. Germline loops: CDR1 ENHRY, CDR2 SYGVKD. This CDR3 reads CATWTDTNTEAFF. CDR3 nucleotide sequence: TGTGCCACTTGGACAGATACAAACACTGAAGCTTTCTTT.

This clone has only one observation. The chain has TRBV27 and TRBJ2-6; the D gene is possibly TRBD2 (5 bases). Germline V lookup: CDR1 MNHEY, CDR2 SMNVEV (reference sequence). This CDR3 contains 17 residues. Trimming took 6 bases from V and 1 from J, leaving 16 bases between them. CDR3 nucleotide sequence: TGTGCCAGCAGCCTCACCTACCGGAGGTCTGGGGCCAACGTCCTGACTTTC. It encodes CASSLTYRRSGANVLTF.

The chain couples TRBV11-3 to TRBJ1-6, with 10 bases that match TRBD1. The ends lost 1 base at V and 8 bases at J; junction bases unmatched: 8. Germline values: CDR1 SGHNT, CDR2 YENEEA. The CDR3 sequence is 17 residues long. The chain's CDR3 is CASSLGGTGEMDSPLHF. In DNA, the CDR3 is TGTGCCAGCAGCTTAGGCGGGACAGGGGAAATGGATTCACCCCTCCACTTT.